This TCR beta chain was observed in a study of monozygotic twins with inflammatory bowel disease. General study findings and limits: No single strong signal or clonotype associated with IBD was supported. On the inverse Simpson index, IBD patients scored lower for TCRbeta diversity than healthy co-twins.

For this clonotype: Its antigen is still unknown.

TCRdb reprocessed the 5' RACE reads, keeping one entry per CDR3 protein, no DNA. This sample's table has 350,000 to 550,000 distinct CDR3 sequences. Germline values: CDR1 SGHAT, CDR2 FQNNGV. The CDR3 covers 17 residues. Sample: blood. The sequence was collected from a human donor with ulcerative colitis or Crohn's disease, or a healthy co-twin of an affected twin (not recorded which). The rearrangement links TRBV11-2 to TRBJ2-3; there is no DNA to check the TCRdb D call of TRBD2. CDR3 sequence: CASSFMTSGGIWDTQYF.